A selection of T cell receptor beta chains follows, all from one sample in a study of blood T cell repertoires in COVID-19. TCRdb's copy holds only in-frame clones and misses some; the assay was immunoSEQ multiplex PCR. The table lists about 64,000 clones, approximately 88% of them singletons. Sequencing was performed on peripheral blood. These receptors all stem from a woman aged 60-75 years with COVID-19, enrolled during active disease. CDR3s include the opening cysteine and the closing phenylalanine or tryptophan. D genes are given only for firm matches. Clone size is stated in some rows and not others, as once, few, many or a class when expanded.

j_call	clone_size	v_call	d_call	cdr3_aa	cdr3_nt
TRBJ1-1	-	TRBV6-5	-	CASSYMSPESTEAFF	TGTGCCAGCAGTTATATGTCTCCCGAGTCGACTGAAGCTTTCTTT
TRBJ1-2	-	TRBV27	-	CASSLSRTDYGYTF	TGTGCCAGCAGTTTATCCCGCACGGACTATGGCTACACCTTC
TRBJ2-7	-	TRBV19	TRBD1	CATSGTGSYEQYF	TGTGCCACCTCCGGGACAGGGAGCTACGAGCAGTACTTC
TRBJ1-2	-	TRBV11-2	-	CASSLETVTNQYTF	TGTGCCAGCAGCTTAGAGACAGTAACAAACCAATACACCTTC
TRBJ2-2	once	TRBV6-5	-	CASSPGAGELFF	TGTGCCAGCAGCCCCGGGGCCGGGGAGCTGTTTTTT
TRBJ1-1	-	TRBV15	-	CATSRALLYETANTEAFF	TGTGCCACCAGCAGAGCTCTCCTCTATGAGACAGCGAACACTGAAGCTTTCTTT
TRBJ1-1	-	TRBV7-8	TRBD1	CASSPETGGNTEAFF	TGTGCCAGCAGCCCGGAAACAGGGGGGAACACTGAAGCTTTCTTT
TRBJ1-4	-	TRBV10-3	TRBD1	CAISGGTGRDEKLFF	TGTGCCATCAGTGGGGGGACAGGGAGAGATGAAAAACTGTTTTTT
TRBJ2-2	-	TRBV6-2/TRBV6-3	TRBD2	CASSYRLAGGELFF	TGTGCCAGCAGTTATCGACTAGCCGGCGGGGAGCTGTTTTTT
TRBJ1-6	-	TRBV19	TRBD1	CASGRQGPNSPLHF	TGTGCCAGTGGTAGACAGGGCCCGAATTCACCCCTCCACTTT
TRBJ1-1	-	TRBV7-2	-	CASSLSDGNTEAFF	TGTGCCAGCAGCTTAAGCGACGGCAACACTGAAGCTTTCTTT
TRBJ2-5	-	TRBV5-8	-	CASSLKTPVIFQETQYF	TGTGCCAGCAGCTTGAAGACTCCGGTAATCTTCCAAGAGACCCAGTACTTC
TRBJ1-1	-	TRBV11-3	TRBD1	CASSPRDRGPHGEAFF	TGTGCCAGCAGCCCGCGGGACAGGGGACCCCACGGTGAAGCTTTCTTT
TRBJ1-1	-	TRBV5-6	-	CASSSFVYTEAFF	TGTGCCAGCAGCTCGTTCGTCTACACTGAAGCTTTCTTT
TRBJ2-1	-	TRBV19	TRBD2	CASSLLAGEQFF	TGTGCCAGTAGTCTCTTAGCGGGGGAGCAGTTCTTC
TRBJ1-5	once	TRBV9	-	CASSRGQGSQPQHF	TGTGCCAGCAGCAGGGGTCAGGGGTCTCAGCCCCAGCATTTT
TRBJ1-3	-	TRBV28	-	CASSQDPSGNTIYF	TGTGCCAGTTCCCAGGATCCCTCTGGAAACACCATATATTTT
TRBJ1-2	-	TRBV6-1	-	CASSEIPGGIRGYGYTF	TGTGCCAGCAGTGAAATCCCTGGGGGGATTAGGGGCTATGGCTACACCTTC
TRBJ2-1	-	TRBV6-2/TRBV6-3	-	CASTPWREPGNEQFF	TGTGCCAGCACCCCCTGGCGGGAACCCGGCAATGAGCAGTTCTTC
TRBJ2-1	-	TRBV10-3	-	CAISPRDTSYNEQFF	TGTGCCATCAGTCCCAGGGACACCTCATACAATGAGCAGTTCTTC
TRBJ2-3	-	TRBV9	TRBD2	CASSDPKGTSGRAAGTQYF	TGTGCCAGCAGCGACCCCAAGGGGACTAGCGGGAGGGCGGCGGGTACGCAGTATTTT
TRBJ2-7	-	TRBV6-2/TRBV6-3	TRBD2	CASSPPGLVPYEQYF	TGTGCCAGCAGTCCACCGGGACTAGTGCCCTACGAGCAGTACTTC
TRBJ1-5	-	TRBV7-2	-	CASSFSGYSNQPQHF	TGTGCCAGCAGCTTCTCGGGATATAGCAATCAGCCCCAGCATTTT
TRBJ2-1	once	TRBV29-1	-	CSVEITRGMEQFF	TGCAGCGTTGAAATCACAAGGGGAATGGAGCAGTTCTTC
TRBJ2-7	-	TRBV28	TRBD2	CASLPPKAGAYEQYF	TGTGCCAGCCTACCTCCGAAGGCGGGGGCCTACGAGCAGTACTTC
TRBJ2-1	-	TRBV27	TRBD1	CASSIQQGVRFNEQFF	TGTGCCAGCAGTATCCAACAGGGGGTAAGGTTCAATGAGCAGTTCTTC
TRBJ1-1	-	TRBV6-6	TRBD1	CASSSGPRTGNTEAFF	TGTGCCAGCAGTTCGGGTCCCCGGACAGGCAACACTGAAGCTTTCTTT
TRBJ2-7	-	TRBV10-3	-	CAISESYSQGEQYF	TGTGCCATCAGTGAGTCTTACTCCCAGGGGGAGCAGTACTTC
TRBJ2-1	-	TRBV10-3	-	CAISEQLGLAEQFF	TGTGCCATCAGTGAGCAATTAGGGCTAGCGGAGCAGTTCTTC
TRBJ1-4	once	TRBV25-1	-	CASSELYRNQEKLFF	TGTGCCAGCAGTGAATTGTACAGGAACCAGGAAAAACTGTTTTTT
TRBJ1-1	-	TRBV15	-	CATSRQENTEAFF	TGTGCCACCAGCAGGCAGGAGAACACTGAAGCTTTCTTT
TRBJ2-3	once	TRBV10-3	TRBD2	CAIMGGGTDTQYF	TGTGCCATCATGGGAGGGGGCACAGATACGCAGTATTTT
TRBJ2-7	-	TRBV7-9	TRBD1	CASSPRTGGYEQYF	TGTGCCAGCAGCCCTCGGACAGGGGGCTACGAGCAGTACTTC
TRBJ2-7	-	TRBV2	TRBD2	CASSVLAGGIEQYF	TGTGCCAGCAGTGTACTAGCGGGAGGGATCGAGCAGTACTTC
TRBJ2-3	-	TRBV6-6	TRBD1	CASTKGQASTDTQYF	TGTGCCAGCACCAAGGGACAGGCTAGCACAGATACGCAGTATTTT
TRBJ2-3	few	TRBV29-1	-	CSVSRGEVTDTQYF	TGCAGCGTTTCCAGGGGAGAGGTCACAGATACGCAGTATTTT
TRBJ1-5	-	TRBV29-1	TRBD1	CSFTGDASQPQHF	TGCAGCTTCACAGGGGACGCAAGTCAGCCCCAGCATTTT
TRBJ2-1	-	TRBV5-6	TRBD1	CASSADRDRGRNEQFF	TGTGCCAGCAGCGCGGACCGGGACAGGGGAAGGAATGAGCAGTTCTTC
TRBJ2-7	-	TRBV20-1	-	CSASHPSGLGYEQYF	TGCAGTGCTAGTCACCCGTCGGGGTTAGGCTACGAGCAGTACTTC
TRBJ1-5	-	TRBV6-5	TRBD1	CASSMGQGAWPQHF	TGTGCCAGCAGTATGGGACAGGGGGCTTGGCCCCAGCATTTT
TRBJ2-7	-	TRBV7-6	TRBD2	CASSLIAGDAYEQYF	TGTGCCAGCAGCTTAATAGCGGGGGACGCCTACGAGCAGTACTTC
TRBJ1-6	-	TRBV18	TRBD1	CASSPLQGNNSPLHF	TGTGCCAGCTCACCATTACAGGGGAATAATTCACCCCTCCACTTT
TRBJ1-2	-	TRBV11-2	TRBD1	CASSLQPGQGPGGYTF	TGTGCCAGCAGCTTACAACCGGGACAGGGTCCTGGAGGCTACACCTTC
TRBJ2-2	-	TRBV3-1/TRBV3-2	-	CAAGKQGAAGELFF	TGTGCCGCGGGGAAGCAGGGCGCGGCCGGGGAGCTGTTTTTT
TRBJ2-1	once	TRBV6-1	TRBD2	CASSKGLAGGGYEQFF	TGTGCCAGCAGTAAAGGACTAGCGGGAGGGGGTTATGAGCAGTTCTTC
TRBJ1-1	-	TRBV27	-	CASSSLEQVAFF	TGTGCCAGCAGTTCCCTCGAACAAGTAGCTTTCTTT
TRBJ1-4	-	TRBV5-1	-	CASSSREGSNEKLFF	TGCGCCAGCAGCTCCCGGGAGGGCTCTAATGAAAAACTGTTTTTT
TRBJ1-6	-	TRBV5-4	-	CASSLGLPTVDSPLHF	TGTGCCAGCAGCTTGGGACTGCCGACGGTTGATTCACCCCTCCACTTT
TRBJ2-5	-	TRBV4-3	TRBD2	CASSQGLAWGETQYF	TGCGCCAGCAGCCAGGGACTAGCGTGGGGAGAGACCCAGTACTTC
TRBJ2-1	once	TRBV28	-	CASTNRDSNFF	TGTGCCAGCACGAACCGGGACTCTAACTTCTTC
TRBJ2-2	-	TRBV7-6	TRBD2	CASSGTSGRYTGELFF	TGTGCCAGCAGCGGAACTAGCGGGAGATACACCGGGGAGCTGTTTTTT
TRBJ2-3	-	TRBV3-1/TRBV3-2	TRBD2	CASSQGLAADTQYF	TGTGCCAGCAGCCAAGGACTAGCGGCAGATACGCAGTATTTT
TRBJ2-1	-	TRBV5-4	TRBD2	CASSHSIAGGDNEQFF	TGTGCCAGCAGCCATTCAATAGCGGGAGGAGATAATGAGCAGTTCTTC
TRBJ1-2	-	TRBV7-9	-	CASSFSEGHFYGYTF	TGTGCCAGCAGCTTTTCGGAGGGGCATTTCTATGGCTACACCTTC
TRBJ2-7	-	TRBV3-1/TRBV3-2	TRBD1	CASSQDLAGGREQYF	TGTGCCAGCAGCCAAGATCTGGCAGGGGGCCGGGAGCAGTACTTC
TRBJ2-3	-	TRBV6-2/TRBV6-3	-	CASSYSNGITDTQYF	TGTGCCAGCAGTTACTCGAACGGGATTACAGATACGCAGTATTTT
TRBJ1-5	-	TRBV6-2/TRBV6-3	-	CASSPPRVRDNQPQHF	TGTGCCAGCAGCCCTCCAAGGGTCAGGGACAATCAGCCCCAGCATTTT
TRBJ2-1	-	TRBV4-3	TRBD2	CASSPTSGRSNEQFF	TGCGCCAGCAGCCCGACTAGCGGGAGATCGAATGAGCAGTTCTTC
TRBJ1-1	-	TRBV5-6	TRBD1	CASSPGQDPRGTEAFF	TGTGCCAGCAGCCCGGGACAGGACCCTCGAGGGACTGAAGCTTTCTTT